This entry concerns a single T cell receptor (beta chain). This sample stems from a study of blood T cell repertoires in COVID-19. Study-wide background: PBMCs, B-cell-depleted T cells, or T cells were the source of the cDNA or gDNA that made up the material.

TCRdb's copy holds only in-frame clones and misses some; the assay was immunoSEQ multiplex PCR. Of about 360,000 clones in the sample, around 87% were seen once. Trimming took 3 bases from V and 4 from J; bases not matched to a gene: 7. The germline V gene encodes CDR1 MDHEN and CDR2 SYDVKM. The CDR3 has 15 amino acids. The origin of this receptor is a man between 40 and 49 years old in a cohort exposed to, infected with or recovered from COVID-19 (not recorded which). This sequence joins TRBV28 and TRBJ2-7; the match to TRBD1 covers 9 bases. Sequencing was done on a sample of PBMCs or T cells enriched from blood (not recorded which). This CDR3 is CASSFGTGRLYEQYF. The CDR3 bases are TGTGCCAGCAGTTTCGGGACAGGGAGATTGTACGAGCAGTACTTC.